A selection of T cell receptor beta chains follows, all from one sample in a study of blood T cell repertoires in COVID-19. Some clones are missing from TCRdb's copy, which holds only in-frame ones; the method was immunoSEQ multiplex PCR. Of tens of thousands of clones in the sample, 65% to 90% were seen once. Sequenced input: peripheral blood. The receptor set was obtained from a man between 60 and 75 years old with acute or convalescent COVID-19. CDR3s include the opening cysteine and the closing phenylalanine or tryptophan. D genes are given only for firm matches. Clone size appears in some rows only: once, few, many, or a class for an expanded clone.

TRBV7-9	.	.	TRBJ2-2	CASSPIGEYTGELFF	TGTGCCAGCAGCCCAATAGGGGAATACACCGGGGAGCTGTTTTTT
TRBV15	TRBD2	.	TRBJ2-2	CATSRGQTSSTGELFF	TGTGCCACCAGCAGAGGGCAGACTAGCAGCACCGGGGAGCTGTTTTTT
TRBV10-3	.	.	TRBJ1-1	CAISTTGRGDTEAFF	TGTGCCATCAGTACGACGGGGAGAGGTGACACTGAAGCTTTCTTT
TRBV10-1	.	.	TRBJ1-2	CASRQTQSYGYTF	TGCGCCAGCAGACAGACCCAGTCCTATGGCTACACCTTC
TRBV29-1	TRBD1	once	TRBJ1-1	CSVADRVAFF	TGCAGCGTCGCGGACAGGGTGGCTTTCTTT
TRBV3-1/TRBV3-2	TRBD1	.	TRBJ2-1	CASSQVTGEYNEQFF	TGTGCCAGCAGCCAAGTGACAGGGGAATACAATGAGCAGTTCTTC
TRBV28	.	.	TRBJ2-7	CASSQQGGHSYEQYF	TGTGCCAGCAGCCAACAGGGGGGGCACTCCTACGAGCAGTACTTC
TRBV29-1	TRBD1	.	TRBJ1-5	CSVVFAGTGEQPQHF	TGCAGCGTTGTTTTCGCTGGGACAGGGGAACAGCCCCAGCATTTT
TRBV28	.	.	TRBJ1-6	CASSFGMGARNSPLHF	TGTGCCAGCAGTTTTGGAATGGGGGCCCGGAATTCACCCCTCCACTTT
TRBV2	TRBD2	.	TRBJ2-6	CASSEGLAGGFKAGNVLTF	TGTGCCAGCAGTGAAGGACTAGCGGGGGGTTTTAAGGCTGGCAACGTCCTGACTTTC
TRBV4-2	.	.	TRBJ1-2	CASSQDLQGSNYGYTF	TGTGCCAGCAGCCAAGATCTACAGGGATCTAACTATGGCTACACCTTC
TRBV7-2	.	.	TRBJ1-5	CASSLYSQPQHF	TGTGCCAGCAGCTTGTATTCGCAGCCCCAGCATTTT
TRBV7-3	.	once	TRBJ2-2	CASSQGSTGELFF	TGTGCCAGCAGCCAAGGGAGCACCGGGGAGCTGTTTTTT
TRBV7-9	TRBD1	.	TRBJ2-1	CASSLRAGGSNEQFF	TGTGCCAGCAGCTTAAGGGCAGGGGGCTCCAATGAGCAGTTCTTC
TRBV6-6	TRBD1	.	TRBJ2-7	CASSQDRGGTYEQYF	TGTGCCAGCAGTCAAGACAGGGGTGGAACCTACGAGCAGTACTTC
TRBV20-1	.	.	TRBJ1-2	CSASVLYGYTF	TGCAGTGCTAGTGTGCTCTACGGCTACACCTTC
TRBV18	TRBD1	.	TRBJ1-6	CASSPDRDNSPLHF	TGTGCCAGCTCACCAGACAGGGATAATTCACCCCTCCACTTT
TRBV5-1	TRBD2	once	TRBJ2-3	CASSSSGTSGGAYGTQYF	TGCGCCAGCAGTTCCTCCGGGACTAGCGGGGGGGCATACGGTACGCAGTATTTT
TRBV5-1	TRBD1	.	TRBJ1-6	CASSLGQGAPNSPLHF	TGCGCCAGCAGCTTGGGACAGGGGGCCCCAAATTCACCCCTCCACTTT
TRBV4-1	.	.	TRBJ2-7	CASSPREENYEQYF	TGCGCCAGCAGCCCCAGGGAGGAGAATTACGAGCAGTACTTC
TRBV28	TRBD1	.	TRBJ1-5	CASGEQGNQPQHF	TGTGCCAGCGGGGAACAGGGGAATCAGCCCCAGCATTTT
TRBV28	.	once	TRBJ2-1	CASSLGGGQRSYNEQFF	TGTGCCAGCAGTTTAGGGGGGGGGCAACGCTCCTACAATGAGCAGTTCTTC
TRBV30	TRBD1	.	TRBJ1-1	CAWGETGHFEAFF	TGTGCCTGGGGAGAGACAGGGCATTTTGAAGCTTTCTTT
TRBV28	TRBD1	few	TRBJ2-3	CATRTGVDTQYF	TGTGCCACCAGGACAGGGGTTGATACGCAGTATTTT
TRBV2	TRBD1	few	TRBJ1-2	CASRGQGDKANYGYTF	TGTGCCAGCAGAGGACAGGGGGATAAAGCTAACTATGGCTACACCTTC
TRBV5-1	.	.	TRBJ1-6	CASSLSGAGDNSPLHF	TGCGCCAGCAGCTTGAGCGGGGCAGGGGATAATTCACCCCTCCACTTT
TRBV11-2	.	.	TRBJ2-7	CASRYGGQSSIPSGQYF	TGTGCCAGCAGGTACGGCGGACAATCTTCCATACCCTCCGGGCAGTACTTC
TRBV19	.	.	TRBJ1-5	CASSIILGVEPQHF	TGTGCCAGTAGTATAATTTTAGGAGTCGAGCCCCAGCATTTT
TRBV7-6	.	.	TRBJ2-1	CASSLVASSAYNEQFF	TGTGCCAGCAGCTTAGTGGCTAGCTCGGCGTACAATGAGCAGTTCTTC
TRBV14	TRBD2	once	TRBJ2-1	CASSVLRGGGANEQFF	TGTGCCAGCAGCGTACTGCGGGGGGGCGGTGCAAATGAGCAGTTCTTC
TRBV7-3	TRBD1	.	TRBJ2-3	CASRLQGSDTQYF	TGTGCCAGCAGACTACAGGGGTCAGATACGCAGTATTTT
TRBV5-6	TRBD1	.	TRBJ2-1	CASSLIDRGRLGEQFF	TGTGCCAGCAGCTTAATAGACAGGGGGCGCTTGGGCGAGCAGTTCTTC
TRBV28	.	.	TRBJ2-2	CASSFGRGWAGELFF	TGTGCCAGCAGTTTCGGTAGGGGTTGGGCCGGGGAGCTGTTTTTT
TRBV28	TRBD2	.	TRBJ2-3	CASSFTSGVDTQYF	TGTGCCAGCAGTTTTACTAGCGGTGTAGATACGCAGTATTTT
TRBV19	.	.	TRBJ1-1	CASRRQEPNTEAFF	TGTGCCAGTAGGAGACAGGAGCCGAACACTGAAGCTTTCTTT
TRBV3-1/TRBV3-2	TRBD1	.	TRBJ1-2	CASSTLDRDYGYTF	TGTGCCAGCAGCACCCTCGACAGGGACTATGGCTACACCTTC
TRBV5-1	TRBD1	.	TRBJ1-1	CASSLKGAETEAFF	TGCGCCAGCAGCTTAAAGGGGGCAGAAACTGAAGCTTTCTTT
TRBV5-1	.	.	TRBJ1-1	CASSLGPGPLNTEAFF	TGCGCCAGCAGCTTGGGTCCAGGGCCATTGAACACTGAAGCTTTCTTT
TRBV7-2	.	.	TRBJ1-6	CASSHEGRANSPLHF	TGTGCCAGCAGCCATGAAGGCAGGGCTAATTCACCCCTCCACTTT
TRBV5-5	.	.	TRBJ1-1	CASSLEIHDTAFF	TGTGCCAGCAGCTTGGAGATCCACGACACGGCTTTCTTT
TRBV7-9	TRBD2	.	TRBJ2-3	CASSSRSSGGRTDTQYF	TGTGCCAGCAGCTCTCGGAGTAGCGGGGGCCGCACAGATACGCAGTATTTT
TRBV28	.	once	TRBJ1-3	CASSRSGLLRISGNTIYF	TGTGCCAGCAGCCGCTCGGGACTGTTAAGGATCTCTGGAAACACCATATATTTT
TRBV28	TRBD1	.	TRBJ2-1	CASSLPDRVHNEQFF	TGTGCCAGCAGTTTACCCGACAGGGTCCACAATGAGCAGTTCTTC
TRBV2	TRBD2	.	TRBJ2-2	CASKRREGSNGELFF	TGTGCCAGCAAACGGCGGGAGGGGTCTAACGGGGAGCTGTTTTTT
TRBV18	TRBD1	.	TRBJ1-5	CASSSGQGSNQPQHF	TGTGCCAGCTCATCGGGACAGGGGAGCAATCAGCCCCAGCATTTT
TRBV28	.	once	TRBJ2-2	CASSGTPNTGELFF	TGTGCCAGCTCCGGGACACCGAACACCGGGGAGCTGTTTTTT
TRBV25-1	.	.	TRBJ1-2	CASSDSGRGIYGYTF	TGTGCCAGCAGTGATTCGGGCAGGGGTATCTATGGCTACACCTTC
TRBV18	TRBD1	once	TRBJ2-7	CASSPDRGGTYEQYF	TGTGCCAGCTCACCCGACAGGGGGGGGACCTACGAGCAGTACTTC
TRBV21-1	.	.	TRBJ2-5	CASSKASSGGGKYQETQYF	TGTGCCAGCAGCAAAGCTTCTAGCGGGGGGGGAAAGTACCAAGAGACCCAGTACTTC
TRBV24-1	.	.	TRBJ2-3	CATSDRRTDTQYF	TGTGCCACCAGTGACAGGAGGACAGATACGCAGTATTTT
TRBV5-4	.	.	TRBJ2-7	CASSLSRRSYEQYF	TGTGCCAGCAGCTTGTCACGCAGGTCCTACGAGCAGTACTTC
TRBV5-1	TRBD2	.	TRBJ2-1	CASTFGTSGYNEQFF	TGCGCCAGCACGTTCGGGACTAGCGGATACAATGAGCAGTTCTTC
TRBV2	TRBD1	.	TRBJ2-7	CASSEGGTGGYEQYF	TGTGCCAGCAGTGAGGGAGGGACAGGGGGCTACGAGCAGTACTTC
TRBV7-3	.	.	TRBJ2-3	CASSNGGRTDTQYF	TGTGCCAGCAGTAATGGGGGGAGGACAGATACGCAGTATTTT
TRBV5-8	.	.	TRBJ1-6	CASSLHLSSYNSPLHF	TGTGCCAGCAGCTTGCACTTGAGCTCCTATAATTCACCCCTCCACTTT